This paragraph covers one T cell receptor (beta chain) sequence. The antigen remains undetermined. The PCR ran on 60 Vbeta and 13 Jbeta primers. Some clones are missing from TCRdb's copy, which holds only in-frame ones; the method was immunoSEQ multiplex PCR. The repertoire includes about 180,000 clones, around 80% of them detected once, and less than 1.5% sits in the top ten. There are 16 residues in the CDR3. The germline CDR1 and CDR2 sequences are PRHDT and FYEKMQ (reference sequence). Trimming at V came to 0 bases and at J to 4 bases, leaving 7 bases not matched to a gene. The sample originates from a study of cytomegalovirus exposure and HLA in healthy donors. Study-level findings and limits: Trimming of TCR beta V- and J-genes showed a link, identified in a later analysis, to a missense DCLRE1C variant.

The sample consisted of PBMCs. The V and J genes are TRBV13 and TRBJ2-7, with 9 bases that match TRBD1. The receptor was derived from a man between 18 and 35 years old in good health and CMV-seronegative. CDR3 protein: CASSLGSGTGKYEQYF. The CDR3 nucleotides read TGTGCCAGCAGCTTAGGCTCCGGGACAGGGAAATACGAGCAGTACTTC.